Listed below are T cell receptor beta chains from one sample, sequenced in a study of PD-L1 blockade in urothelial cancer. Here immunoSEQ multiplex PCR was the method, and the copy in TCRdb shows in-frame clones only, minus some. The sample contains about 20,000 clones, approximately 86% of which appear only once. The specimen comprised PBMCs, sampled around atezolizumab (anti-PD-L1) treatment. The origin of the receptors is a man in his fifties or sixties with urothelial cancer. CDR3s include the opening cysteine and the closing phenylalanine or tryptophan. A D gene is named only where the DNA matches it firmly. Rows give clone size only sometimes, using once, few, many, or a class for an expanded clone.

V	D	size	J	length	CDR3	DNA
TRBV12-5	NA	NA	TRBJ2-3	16	CASGLVPDRPTDTQYF	TGTGCTAGTGGTTTGGTACCAGACAGACCCACAGATACGCAGTATTTT
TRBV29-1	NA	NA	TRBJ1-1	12	CSAGTLNTEAFF	TGCAGCGCCGGGACACTCAACACTGAAGCTTTCTTT
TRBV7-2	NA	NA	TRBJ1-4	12	CASSPSSGKLFF	TGTGCCAGCAGCCCCAGTAGCGGAAAACTGTTTTTT
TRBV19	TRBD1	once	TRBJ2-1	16	CASSTPGQGTRNEQFF	TGTGCCAGTAGCACACCCGGACAGGGGACCCGCAATGAGCAGTTCTTC
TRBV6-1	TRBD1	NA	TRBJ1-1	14	CASSVTGMNSEAFF	TGTGCCAGCAGTGTGACAGGGATGAACTCTGAAGCTTTCTTT
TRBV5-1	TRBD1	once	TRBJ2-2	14	CASSGTGGTGELFF	TGCGCCAGCAGTGGGACAGGGGGAACCGGGGAGCTGTTTTTT
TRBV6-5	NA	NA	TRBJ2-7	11	CASSGGREQYF	TGTGCCAGCAGTGGGGGGAGGGAGCAGTACTTC
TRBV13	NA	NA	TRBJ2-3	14	CASSLEEGTDTQYF	TGTGCCAGCAGCTTAGAAGAGGGCACAGATACGCAGTATTTT
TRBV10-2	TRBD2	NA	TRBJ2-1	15	CASRGTSGGGGEQFF	TGCGCCAGCAGGGGGACTAGCGGGGGGGGCGGTGAGCAGTTCTTC
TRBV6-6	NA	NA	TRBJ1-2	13	CASSSQGNYGYTF	TGTGCCAGCAGTTCCCAGGGTAACTATGGCTACACCTTC
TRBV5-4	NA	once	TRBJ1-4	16	CASSPTSGSGNEKLFF	TGTGCCAGCAGCCCCACGTCGGGGTCTGGTAATGAAAAACTGTTTTTT
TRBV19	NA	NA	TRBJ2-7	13	CASTSGTSYEQYF	TGTGCCAGTACCTCAGGGACTTCCTACGAGCAGTACTTC
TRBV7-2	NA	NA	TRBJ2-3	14	CASSLPGSADTQYF	TGTGCCAGCAGCTTACCGGGATCGGCAGATACGCAGTATTTT
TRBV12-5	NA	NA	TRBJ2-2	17	CASGLVRSRADTGELFF	TGTGCTAGTGGTTTGGTACGGTCCAGGGCGGACACCGGGGAGCTGTTTTTT
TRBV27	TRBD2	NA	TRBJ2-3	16	CASSLMASGSEDTQYF	TGTGCCAGCAGTTTAATGGCTAGCGGGAGCGAAGATACGCAGTATTTT
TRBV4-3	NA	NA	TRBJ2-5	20	CASSHILNRDWTHHMETQYF	TGCGCCAGCAGCCACATACTAAACCGGGACTGGACCCACCATATGGAGACCCAGTACTTC
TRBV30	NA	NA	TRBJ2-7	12	CAWQGLLYEQYF	TGTGCCTGGCAGGGCCTCCTCTACGAGCAGTACTTC
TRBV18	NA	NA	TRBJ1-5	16	CASSSRQADSNQPQHF	TGTGCCAGCTCATCCCGACAGGCAGATAGCAATCAGCCCCAGCATTTT
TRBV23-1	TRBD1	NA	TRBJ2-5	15	CASSQYQGTGGSQYF	TGCGCCAGCAGTCAATACCAGGGGACAGGGGGGTCCCAGTACTTC
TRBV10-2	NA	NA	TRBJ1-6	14	CASHPGNYNSPLHF	TGCGCCAGCCACCCCGGGAACTATAATTCACCCCTCCACTTT
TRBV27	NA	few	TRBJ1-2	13	CASCLGPDYGYTF	TGTGCCAGCTGCTTGGGGCCTGACTATGGCTACACCTTC
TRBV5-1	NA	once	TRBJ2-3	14	CASSSLRTPDTQYF	TGCGCCAGCAGCTCCCTCAGAACCCCAGATACGCAGTATTTT
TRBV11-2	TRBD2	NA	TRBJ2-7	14	CASSLLAGDYEQYF	TGTGCCAGCAGCTTACTAGCGGGAGACTACGAGCAGTACTTC
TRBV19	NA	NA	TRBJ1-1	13	CASSIARDTEAFF	TGTGCCAGTAGTATAGCGAGGGACACTGAAGCTTTCTTT
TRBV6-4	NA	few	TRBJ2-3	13	CASSSGSTDTQYF	TGTGCCAGCAGTAGCGGGAGCACAGATACGCAGTATTTT
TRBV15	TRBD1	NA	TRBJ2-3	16	CATSEEGALSTDTQYF	TGTGCCACCAGCGAAGAGGGGGCGCTGAGCACAGATACGCAGTATTTT
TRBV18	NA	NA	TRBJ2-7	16	CASSPSGHGSSYEQYF	TGTGCCAGCTCACCCTCGGGACACGGAAGCTCCTACGAGCAGTACTTC
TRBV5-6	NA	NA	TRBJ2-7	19	CASSLLVSLGLGVAYEQYF	TGTGCCAGCAGCTTGCTGGTTTCCCTTGGATTGGGCGTAGCCTACGAGCAGTACTTC
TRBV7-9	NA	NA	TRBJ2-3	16	CASSLGGTSRTDTQYF	TGTGCCAGCAGCTTAGGGGGCACCAGTCGCACAGATACGCAGTATTTT
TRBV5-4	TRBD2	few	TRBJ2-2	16	CASSSIAGGNTGELFF	TGTGCCAGCAGCTCCATAGCGGGGGGAAACACCGGGGAGCTGTTTTTT
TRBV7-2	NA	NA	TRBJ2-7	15	CASSQGQRAGYEQYF	TGTGCCAGCAGCCAGGGACAGCGAGCGGGCTACGAGCAGTACTTC
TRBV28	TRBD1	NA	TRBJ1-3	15	CASRVQGTAGNTIYF	TGTGCCAGCAGAGTACAAGGGACAGCCGGAAACACCATATATTTT
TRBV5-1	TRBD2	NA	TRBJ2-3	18	CASSQRGTSGALVDTQYF	TGCGCCAGCAGCCAGAGGGGGACTAGCGGGGCTCTGGTAGATACGCAGTATTTT
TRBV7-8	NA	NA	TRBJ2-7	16	CASSLASAGASYEQYF	TGTGCCAGCAGCTTAGCGTCGGCGGGTGCCTCCTACGAGCAGTACTTC
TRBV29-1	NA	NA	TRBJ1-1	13	CSVGGGMNTEAFF	TGCAGCGTTGGGGGAGGGATGAACACTGAAGCTTTCTTT
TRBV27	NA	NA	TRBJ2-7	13	CASSLAASYEQYF	TGTGCCAGCAGTTTAGCGGCCTCCTACGAGCAGTACTTC
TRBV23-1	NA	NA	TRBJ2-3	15	CASRGQIICPDTQYF	TGCGCCAGCAGAGGACAGATAATTTGTCCAGATACGCAGTATTTT
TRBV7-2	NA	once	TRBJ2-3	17	CASSLERAGLYADTQYF	TGTGCCAGCAGCTTAGAGAGGGCCGGTCTATACGCAGATACGCAGTATTTT
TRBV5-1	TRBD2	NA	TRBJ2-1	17	CASSLSPGLAVLNEQFF	TGCGCCAGCAGCTTGTCCCCGGGACTAGCTGTACTGAATGAGCAGTTCTTC
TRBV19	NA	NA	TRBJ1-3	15	CASSVGESSGNTIYF	TGTGCCAGTAGTGTCGGGGAGAGCTCTGGAAACACCATATATTTT
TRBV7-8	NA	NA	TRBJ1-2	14	CASSLVGGAYGYTF	TGTGCCAGCAGCTTAGTAGGGGGGGCCTATGGCTACACCTTC
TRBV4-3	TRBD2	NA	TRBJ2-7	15	CASSPGTSGGYEQYF	TGCGCCAGCAGCCCCGGGACTAGCGGGGGGTACGAGCAGTACTTC
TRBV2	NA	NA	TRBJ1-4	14	CASHPQEQKEKLFF	TGTGCCAGCCACCCCCAGGAACAGAAGGAAAAACTGTTTTTT
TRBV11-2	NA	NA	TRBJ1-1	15	CASSPRQSMNTEAFF	TGTGCCAGCAGCCCGCGACAGAGCATGAACACTGAAGCTTTCTTT
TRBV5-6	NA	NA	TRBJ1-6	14	CASSPIRGRGPLHF	TGTGCCAGCAGCCCGATCCGGGGAAGGGGGCCCCTCCACTTT
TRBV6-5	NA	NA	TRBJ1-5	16	CASSYSLLGGGQPQHF	TGTGCCAGCAGTTACTCGCTTCTCGGGGGGGGTCAGCCCCAGCATTTT
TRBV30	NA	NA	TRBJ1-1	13	CAWSSPVNTEAFF	TGTGCCTGGAGTAGCCCGGTGAACACTGAAGCTTTCTTT
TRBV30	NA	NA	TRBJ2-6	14	CAWSGGPGANVLTF	TGTGCCTGGAGTGGGGGGCCTGGGGCCAACGTCCTGACTTTC
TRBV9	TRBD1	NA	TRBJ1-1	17	CASSVGTGSGVNTEAFF	TGTGCCAGCAGCGTAGGGACAGGGAGTGGGGTAAACACTGAAGCTTTCTTT